The rows below give T cell receptor beta chains drawn from one sample of a study of T cells in localized non-small cell lung cancer. TCRdb's copy holds only in-frame clones and misses some; the assay was immunoSEQ multiplex PCR. The profile shows fewer than 25,000 clones, around 87% of them singletons. Material: peripheral blood, obtained before any cancer treatment. The receptors were gathered from a male donor older than 55 with stage II squamous cell lung carcinoma. The CDR3 runs from the conserved cysteine through the conserved F or W. D genes are given only for firm matches. Rows may omit the clone size; those that give it use once, few, many or a size class.

abundance,j_gene,d_gene,v_gene,len,CDR3nt,CDR3aa
once,TRBJ2-3,.,TRBV14,14,TGTGCCAGCAACCAAAATCTTTGGGCTGATACGCAGTATTTT,CASNQNLWADTQYF
.,TRBJ1-5,.,TRBV15,15,TGTGCCACCAGCAGTCGGGGGAATAGCAATCAGCCCCAGCATTTT,CATSSRGNSNQPQHF
.,TRBJ1-1,.,TRBV29-1,10,TGCAGCACCCGGGAGACTGAAGCTTTCTTT,CSTRETEAFF
.,TRBJ2-1,.,TRBV20-1,11,TGCAGTGCTTTTATTGGCAATGAGCAGTTCTTC,CSAFIGNEQFF
.,TRBJ2-5,TRBD1,TRBV10-3,14,TGTGCCATCAGTGAGTTACAGGGGTTAGAGACCCAGTACTTC,CAISELQGLETQYF
.,TRBJ1-5,.,TRBV1,12,TGCACCAGCAGCCAGGAAAATCAGCCCCAGCATTTT,CTSSQENQPQHF
.,TRBJ2-7,.,TRBV10-3,11,TGTGCCATAGGACGGCAATACGAGCAGTACTTC,CAIGRQYEQYF
once,TRBJ2-5,TRBD2,TRBV11-2,15,TGTGCCAGCAGCTCCGGGACTAGCGGTCAAGAGACCCAGTACTTC,CASSSGTSGQETQYF
.,TRBJ1-1,TRBD1,TRBV7-3,14,TGTGCCAGCAGCTTTACAGGGGACGGCACTGAAGCTTTCTTT,CASSFTGDGTEAFF
.,TRBJ1-4,.,TRBV6-6,15,TGTGCCAGCAGCCCTATCCGGGGGTTTAATGAAAAACTGTTTTTT,CASSPIRGFNEKLFF
.,TRBJ2-7,.,TRBV5-5,15,TGTGCCAGCAGCTTGAGGACAGCCCCCTGGTACGAGCAGTACTTC,CASSLRTAPWYEQYF
.,TRBJ2-3,.,TRBV9,16,TGTGCCAGCAGCGTAGAAAGCGGGCCTAGCACAGATACGCAGTATTTT,CASSVESGPSTDTQYF
.,TRBJ1-3,TRBD1,TRBV28,16,TGTGCCAGCAGGTCGGAGACAGGGACCCCTGGAAACACCATATATTTT,CASRSETGTPGNTIYF
.,TRBJ2-5,.,TRBV6-6,14,TGTGCCAGCAGTTCCCCCGACAGACAAGAGACCCAGTACTTC,CASSSPDRQETQYF
.,TRBJ1-2,.,TRBV21-1,14,TGTGCCAGCAGCAGCCACAGGGGGCGCGGTGGCTACACCTTC,CASSSHRGRGGYTF
.,TRBJ2-2,.,TRBV4-2,15,TGTGCCAGCAGCCGGGACTCCGCAACACCCGGGGAGCTGTTTTTT,CASSRDSATPGELFF
.,TRBJ2-1,.,TRBV7-8,15,TGTGCCAGCAGCTTAGTAGCGGAAGGTTACAATGAGCAGTTCTTC,CASSLVAEGYNEQFF
.,TRBJ2-7,.,TRBV19,14,TGTGCCAGTAGTAATCGGCCGGGACCCTACGAGCAGTACTTC,CASSNRPGPYEQYF
.,TRBJ1-2,TRBD1,TRBV11-3,13,TGTGCCAGCAGCAGCGGGACAGGGGTTGGCTACACCTTC,CASSSGTGVGYTF
.,TRBJ1-3,.,TRBV7-9,18,TGTGCCAGCAGCTTAAGTAGAGGCGGAGCTCTCCCTGGAAACACCATATATTTT,CASSLSRGGALPGNTIYF
once,TRBJ2-1,TRBD1,TRBV25-1,15,TGTGCCAGCAGTGAGCGGACAGGGGGGAACAATGAGCAGTTCTTC,CASSERTGGNNEQFF
.,TRBJ2-5,TRBD2,TRBV6-5,14,TGTGCCGCCCGTGAAGGCGGGAGACAAGAGACCCAGTACTTC,CAAREGGRQETQYF
.,TRBJ2-7,TRBD2,TRBV11-2,16,TGTGCCAGCAGCCCTCTCCTAGCGGGAGGTAGAAACGAGCAGTACTTC,CASSPLLAGGRNEQYF
.,TRBJ2-7,TRBD2,TRBV29-1,14,TGCAGCGCTTCAAGGCTAGCGGGAGACTACGAGCAGTACTTC,CSASRLAGDYEQYF
.,TRBJ2-3,TRBD2,TRBV9,13,TGTGCCAGCAGCCTATTGACTAGCGGTACGCAGTATTTT,CASSLLTSGTQYF
.,TRBJ2-7,.,TRBV7-8,12,TGTGCCAGCAGAGGCAGTTACTACGAGCAGTACTTC,CASRGSYYEQYF
.,TRBJ2-1,TRBD2,TRBV4-3,15,TGCGCCAGCAGCCAAGGCGGGACTAAATACAATGAGCAGTTCTTC,CASSQGGTKYNEQFF
.,TRBJ1-1,.,TRBV20-1,10,TGCAGTGCTAGTCGTACTGAAGCTTTCTTT,CSASRTEAFF
.,TRBJ2-1,TRBD2,TRBV18,15,TGTGCCAGCTCACTAGGGACTAGCAGTTTCGATGAGCAGTTCTTC,CASSLGTSSFDEQFF
.,TRBJ2-2,.,TRBV4-3,15,TGCGCCAGCAGCCAAAAGGGGGGGAAATACGGGGAGCTGTTTTTT,CASSQKGGKYGELFF
.,TRBJ1-2,TRBD1,TRBV4-2,14,TGTGCCAGCAGCCGAGACAGGGGGGACTATGGCTACACCTTC,CASSRDRGDYGYTF